The rows below give T cell receptor beta chains drawn from one sample of a study of T cell repertoires in cytomegalovirus infection. These receptors have no identified antigens. TCRdb reprocessed the reads with MiXCR, giving one entry per CDR3 protein. The table lists around 430,000 distinct CDR3 sequences, under 55% of them singletons, with about 41% in the top ten. This material consisted of cultured PBMCs, taken from culture after CMV antigen stimulation. Source of these receptors: a human donor in good health (CMV status not recorded). Some clones in this sample may be carry-over from other donors' samples. The CDR3 runs from the conserved cysteine through the conserved F or W. D genes are given only for firm matches. Part of the rows lack a size; the others show once, few, many or a class for expanded clones.

>TRBV7-6|-|few|TRBJ1-5
TGTGCCAGCAGCCCCCGGGCCACTCAGCCCCAGCATTTT
CASSPRATQPQHF
>TRBV4-1|TRBD2|few|TRBJ2-5
TGCGCCAGCAGCCAAGGCCCCTACCAAGCGGGAGGGCGGGAGACCCAGTACTTC
CASSQGPYQAGGRETQYF
>TRBV7-2|TRBD1|many|TRBJ2-7
TGTGCCAGCAGTCTGAACGGAGGCTGGGATGGGACAGGGGTTTCCTTC
CASSLNGGWDGTGVSF
>TRBV6-2/TRBV6-3|-|-|TRBJ2-1
TGTGCCAGCAGTTACTCTGCAGGAGGTGAGCAGTTCTTC
CASSYSAGGEQFF
>TRBV4-2|-|-|TRBJ2-3
TGTGCCAGCAGCCTTGTGCACAGGGGAGGAGATACGCAGTATTTT
CASSLVHRGGDTQYF
>TRBV7-8|TRBD1|-|TRBJ1-2
TGTGCCAGCAGCCCCGGGACAGGGGCCCTGCTCTATGGCTACACCTTC
CASSPGTGALLYGYTF
>TRBV11-3|-|-|TRBJ2-1
TGTGCCAGCAGCTTTGGGACGGCTGGCGACAATGAGCAGTTCTTC
CASSFGTAGDNEQFF
>TRBV7-8|-|few|TRBJ2-7
TGTGCCAGCAGCCGGCGGTCATACGAGCAGTACTTC
CASSRRSYEQYF
>TRBV7-2|-|few|TRBJ2-7
TGTGCCAGCAGCCAAGGTGGTCCCTATTACGAGCAGTACTTC
CASSQGGPYYEQYF
>TRBV7-4|-|-|TRBJ2-2
TGTGCCAGCAGCCCGCAGAGGGCGGGGATCGGGGAGCTGTTTTTT
CASSPQRAGIGELFF
>TRBV2|TRBD2|few|TRBJ2-4
TGTGCCAGCAGTGATATAGCTAGCGGGAAGGCCAAAAACATTCAGTACTTC
CASSDIASGKAKNIQYF
>TRBV7-9|-|few|TRBJ2-4
TGTGCCAGCAGCCGCCTGGGGGCGGCCAAAAACATTCAGTACTTC
CASSRLGAAKNIQYF
>TRBV6-8|-|-|TRBJ2-1
TGTGCCAGCAGCCTCGCGACGGGAATTGAGAATGAGCAGTTCTTC
CASSLATGIENEQFF
>TRBV7-8|-|many|TRBJ2-7
TGTGCCAGCAGCCCCAGAAGGGGGTCGGACGAGCAGTACTTC
CASSPRRGSDEQYF
>TRBV7-8|-|-|TRBJ1-4
TGTGCCAGCAGCTTCCGAGGTGGGAGTGAAGAAAAACTGTTTTTT
CASSFRGGSEEKLFF
>TRBV6-1|-|few|TRBJ2-5
TGTGCCAGCAGTGAACCCAGGGGTACCCAGTACTTC
CASSEPRGTQYF
>TRBV12-3/TRBV12-4|-|-|TRBJ2-7
TGTGCCAGCAGTTTCGGACACAACTACGAGCAGTACTTC
CASSFGHNYEQYF
>TRBV5-4|-|-|TRBJ1-2
TGTGCCAGCAGCTCGGGAAGGGGCTACACCTTC
CASSSGRGYTF
>TRBV27|-|-|TRBJ1-2
TGTGCCAGCAGTTCCGGGAACTATGGCTACACCTTC
CASSSGNYGYTF
>TRBV7-2|-|few|TRBJ2-1
TGTGCCAGCAGCTTATCCCTTTCAGTTTACAATGAGCAGTTCTTC
CASSLSLSVYNEQFF
>TRBV7-2|TRBD2|few|TRBJ2-1
TGTGCCAGCAGTACGGGGGGGCCTTGGGAGCAGTTCTTC
CASSTGGPWEQFF
>TRBV20-1|TRBD2|-|TRBJ2-2
TGCAGTGCCAATAGCGGGGGCTCGAACACCGGGGAGCTGTTTTTT
CSANSGGSNTGELFF
>TRBV7-4|-|-|TRBJ2-7
TGTGCCAGCAGCGCCCTGCTGGCCGAGCAGTACTTC
CASSALLAEQYF
>TRBV11-1|-|-|TRBJ2-2
TGTGCCAGCAGCTTACTCAGGAACACCGGGGAGCTGTTTTTT
CASSLLRNTGELFF
>TRBV11-2|-|few|TRBJ2-4
TGTGCCAGCAGCTCAGGATCACTAGCCAAAAACATTCAGTACTTC
CASSSGSLAKNIQYF
>TRBV19|-|-|TRBJ2-5
TGTGCCAGTAGTGATCAGGGTCAGGAGACCCAGTACTTC
CASSDQGQETQYF
>TRBV5-4|-|once|TRBJ2-7
TGTGCCAGCAGCCCAAGGGCCGCAGCGTCCTACGAGCAGTACTTC
CASSPRAAASYEQYF
>TRBV7-9|-|-|TRBJ2-7
TGTGCCAGCAGCCGACGGGTGGGCGAGCAGTACTTC
CASSRRVGEQYF
>TRBV7-2|-|many|TRBJ1-5
TGTGCCAGCAGCTCGTTACAGGAGCACAATCAGCCCCAGCATTTT
CASSSLQEHNQPQHF
>TRBV5-4|TRBD1|few|TRBJ1-4
TGTGCCAGCAGCTTTCAGGGGGCAACTAATGAAAAACTGTTTTTT
CASSFQGATNEKLFF
>TRBV27|-|-|TRBJ2-5
TGTGCCAGCAGTTTATTGCTGTTTCGACAAGAGACCCAGTACTTC
CASSLLLFRQETQYF
>TRBV6-2/TRBV6-3|-|-|TRBJ2-1
TGTGCCAGCAGGCCTGGGGGCTCCTACAATGAGCAGTTCTTC
CASRPGGSYNEQFF
>TRBV25-1|-|-|TRBJ1-6
TGTGCCAGCAGTGGACAGTGGAACTCTAATTCACCCCTCCACTTT
CASSGQWNSNSPLHF
>TRBV19|-|-|TRBJ1-2
TGTGCCAGTAGTATAGAACTGACTGGCTACACCTTC
CASSIELTGYTF
>TRBV14|TRBD2|-|TRBJ2-7
TGTGCCAGCAGCCGTAGCGGGGGCTTCTACGAGCAGTACTTC
CASSRSGGFYEQYF
>TRBV7-2|-|few|TRBJ2-1
TGTGCCAGCAGCTCTGGTCCCCTAAATGAGCAGTTCTTC
CASSSGPLNEQFF
>TRBV27|TRBD1|-|TRBJ1-2
TGTGCCAGCAGTTTTAGGCCAGGGGGACGGTATGGCTACACCTTC
CASSFRPGGRYGYTF
>TRBV6-5|-|-|TRBJ1-2
TGTGCCAGCACCACGGGGGGAATCGGTGGCTACACCTTC
CASTTGGIGGYTF
>TRBV20-1|TRBD2|-|TRBJ2-3
TGCAGTGCTAGAAGTCCTAGCGGAGCAGGGGATACGCAGTATTTT
CSARSPSGAGDTQYF
>TRBV4-1|-|-|TRBJ2-3
TGTGCCAGCAGCCAAGAGGGTCCCCGGGGGTATACGCAGTATTTT
CASSQEGPRGYTQYF
>TRBV10-3|-|few|TRBJ2-5
TGTGCCATCAGTACAGGACAAGAGACCCAGTACTTC
CAISTGQETQYF
>TRBV4-2|TRBD2|-|TRBJ2-1
TGTGCCAGCAGCCAACCTGTTGGCGGGGGGACGTACAATGAGCAGTTCTTC
CASSQPVGGGTYNEQFF
>TRBV7-2|-|-|TRBJ1-1
TGTGCCAGCAGGGGGGGGGCGCGGGGGAACACTGAAGCTTTCTTT
CASRGGARGNTEAFF
>TRBV28|TRBD1|-|TRBJ2-1
TGTGCCAGCAGTTCACAGGGGGCGGTTTACAATGAGCAGTTCTTC
CASSSQGAVYNEQFF
>TRBV7-8|-|few|TRBJ1-3
TGTGCCAGCAGCCCCCACACGGACAGCGGAAACACCATATATTTT
CASSPHTDSGNTIYF
>TRBV6-1|-|once|TRBJ2-3
TGTGCCAGCCAGGGATTCACAGATACGCAGTATTTT
CASQGFTDTQYF
>TRBV19|TRBD1|-|TRBJ1-2
TGTGCCAGCTCCAGGAAGACAGGGAATTCCTATGAAGGCTACACCTTC
CASSRKTGNSYEGYTF
>TRBV6-6|-|-|TRBJ1-1
TGTGCCAGCACTAAAGGGATGAACACTGAAGCTTTCTTT
CASTKGMNTEAFF
>TRBV20-1|-|-|TRBJ2-1
TGCAGTGCTAGGCCTACTATAGCGAGGAGCTCCTACAATGAGCAGTTCTTC
CSARPTIARSSYNEQFF
>TRBV12-3/TRBV12-4|-|-|TRBJ1-1
TGTGCCAGCAGTTTTACGGCAGACACTGAAGCTTTCTTT
CASSFTADTEAFF
>TRBV7-2|-|-|TRBJ1-2
TGTGCCAGCAGCACAGACTATGGCTACACCTTC
CASSTDYGYTF
>TRBV7-2|TRBD1|-|TRBJ1-5
TGTGCCAGCAGCCTGGACAGGGGAGGGTATCAGCCCCAGCATTTT
CASSLDRGGYQPQHF
>TRBV7-2|TRBD2|-|TRBJ2-1
TGTGCCAGCAGCTCGGGACTAGCGGGGGTTGAGCAGTTCTTC
CASSSGLAGVEQFF
>TRBV12-3/TRBV12-4|-|once|TRBJ1-6
TGTGCCAGCAGTCTCCAGTACAATTCACCCCTCCACTTT
CASSLQYNSPLHF
>TRBV5-4|-|few|TRBJ2-3
TGTGCCAGCAGCTTGGAAGGGACCCCAGATACGCAGTATTTT
CASSLEGTPDTQYF
>TRBV5-4|TRBD1|-|TRBJ1-2
TGTGCCAGCAGGGGGCCACAGGGGGTAAACTATGGCTACACCTTC
CASRGPQGVNYGYTF
>TRBV7-2|-|-|TRBJ2-1
TGTGCCAGCAGCTTGGGAGGGGGGGTTAGTGAGCAGTCCTTC
CASSLGGGVSEQSF
>TRBV4-1|TRBD1|few|TRBJ2-7
TGCGCCAGCAGCCAAGGGCGTAGGACAGGGGGCTCCTACGAGCAGTACTTC
CASSQGRRTGGSYEQYF
>TRBV6-5|-|few|TRBJ2-2
TGTGCCAGCACTCACAGTGCCACCGGGGAGCTGTTTTTT
CASTHSATGELFF
>TRBV7-2|-|-|TRBJ1-2
TGTGCCAGCAGCTTAAGGGTCAGGAGTTCTTATGGCTACACCTTC
CASSLRVRSSYGYTF